This paragraph reports one TCR beta chain. This specimen comes from a study of T-cell reconstitution after alpha-beta-depleted transplantation in children. The CDR3 is 15 amino acids. Germline V gene data show CDR1 as DFQATT and CDR2 as SNEGSKA (reference sequence). V was trimmed by 4 bases and J by 1 base, leaving 17 bases between them. Unique molecular identifiers featured in how the TCRbeta library was prepared. MiXCR was run by TCRdb on the PCR reads, yielding one entry per CDR3 protein. Among roughly 310,000 distinct CDR3 sequences listed, 20% to 30% were seen once. The clonotype originates from a male patient younger than 18 who had a stem cell transplant for acute lymphoblastic leukemia, so the T cells may come from the graft donor. The sequenced sample was PBMCs, mostly from graft donor cells, obtained 180 days after TCRalphabeta/CD19-depleted stem cell transplant. This chain uses TRBV20-1 with TRBJ2-7, with a weak D call TRBD2 (6 bases). CDR3 in DNA: TGCAGTGCTATTGGGGGGTGGGCCCTATCCTACGAGCAGTACTTC. Its protein product is CSAIGGWALSYEQYF.